One sample yielded the 17 T cell receptor beta chains listed below, sequenced in a study of T cell repertoires in cytomegalovirus infection. For these receptors, no antigen is known. TCRdb redid the calling of the reads with MiXCR, one entry per CDR3 protein. This table holds some 500,000 distinct CDR3 sequences, 30% to 40% found once. The sample in question was cultured PBMCs, obtained from culture after CMV antigen stimulation. The receptors were sampled from a human donor in good health (CMV status not recorded). Some clones in this sample may be carry-over from other donors' samples.

The V and J genes are TRBV7-2 and TRBJ1-3, with D unresolved. The CDR3 totals 14 residues. Germline values: CDR1 SGHTA, CDR2 FQGNSA. With 5 bases removed from V and 4 bases from J, the gap between germline ends came to 12 bases. CDR3 amino acids: CASSPGLNGNTIYF. For the CDR3, the DNA is TGTGCCAGCAGCCCGGGCCTTAACGGAAACACCATATATTTT.

This chain joins TRBV19 and TRBJ1-2; TRBD1 is a possible D gene (5 bases). Germline V CDR1 and CDR2: LNHDA, SQIVND (reference sequence). V lost 6 bases and J lost 6, with 14 bases in between. This CDR3 contains 13 residues. For the CDR3, the DNA is TGTGCCAGTAGGAGGACCGGGACGGATGGCTACACCTTC. This translates into CASRRTGTDGYTF.

V is TRBV28 and J is TRBJ1-1; 9 bases map to TRBD1. Germline V gives CDR1 MDHEN, CDR2 SYDVKM. V dropped 6 bases and J dropped 5; count of bases not matched to a gene: 13. The CDR3 is made up of 16 amino acids. In nucleotides, the CDR3 is TGTGCCAGCAGCCCACCGGGACAGGGTATGGGGACTGAAGCTTTCTTT. Translation: CASSPPGQGMGTEAFF.

This chain joins TRBV7-9 and TRBJ2-7; 14 bases fit TRBD2. The CDR3 runs 19 residues. CDR1 and CDR2 from the germline V gene are SEHNR and FQNEAQ (reference sequence). V lost 2 bases, J lost 2 bases, and 11 bases stayed unmatched. CDR3 region: CASSLTVGRLAGGPYEQYF. In DNA form, the CDR3 reads TGTGCCAGCAGCTTAACGGTGGGGAGACTAGCGGGAGGGCCCTACGAGCAGTACTTC. Combining the CDR3 with reference TRBV7-9 and TRBJ2-7 gives the whole variable domain DTGVSQNPRHKITKRGQNVTFRCDPISEHNRLYWYRQTLGQGPEFLTYFQNEAQLEKSRLLSDRFSAERPKGSFSTLEIQRTEQGDSAMYLCASSLTVGRLAGGPYEQYFGPGTRLTVT.

This clonotype has just a few counts. The V gene is TRBV2, the J gene TRBJ2-7, with TRBD2 identical over 11 bases. CDR1 SNHLY and CDR2 FYNNEI come from the germline V gene. The V segment lost 6 bases and the J segment 0 bases; nucleotides outside the gene matches: 4. The CDR3 has 15 amino acids. In DNA form, the CDR3 reads TGTGCCAGCAGACAGGGACTAGCGGACTCCTACGAGCAGTACTTC. As protein: CASRQGLADSYEQYF.

The chain has TRBV11-2 and TRBJ2-1, with D perhaps matching TRBD2 (6 bases). This CDR3 comprises 15 residues. Trimming shortened V by 5 bases and J by 1 base, and 12 bases separated the two germline ends. CDR1 is SGHAT and CDR2 is FQNNGV in the germline V gene. The CDR3: CASSPRLDSYNEQFF. DNA for the CDR3: TGTGCCAGCAGCCCAAGACTAGATTCCTACAATGAGCAGTTCTTC. The complete variable domain, with remaining parts taken from reference TRBV11-2 and TRBJ2-1, reads EAGVAQSPRYKIIEKRQSVAFWCNPISGHATLYWYQQILGQGPKLLIQFQNNGVVDDSQLPKDRFSAERLKGVDSTLKIQPAKLEDSAVYLCASSPRLDSYNEQFFGPGTRLTVL.

The chain has TRBV18 and TRBJ1-2; tentative D call: TRBD1 (5 bases). The CDR3 covers 16 residues. The V end lost 3 bases, the J end lost 0 bases, and 14 bases lay between the germline ends. Per germline, CDR1 KGHSH and CDR2 LQKENI. CDR3 in amino acids: CASSPGRNVANYGYTF. The CDR3 DNA reads TGTGCCAGCTCACCGGGACGGAACGTAGCTAACTATGGCTACACCTTC.

This clonotype showed up just a few times. The chain carries TRBV7-9 and TRBJ1-3, with TRBD1 identical over 9 bases. The V and J ends lost 6 bases and 5 bases, in that order; junction bases with no gene match: 11. Germline V gives CDR1 SEHNR, CDR2 FQNEAQ (reference sequence). CDR3 size: 16 residues. CDR3 nucleotide sequence: TGTGCCAGCAGATACACCCGGGACAGGGCAAGAAACACCATATATTTT. It translates to CASRYTRDRARNTIYF.

This clonotype was seen only a few times. The rearrangement joins TRBV28 to TRBJ2-7, with 8 positions matching TRBD1. Germline V gene lookup returns CDR1 MDHEN and CDR2 SYDVKM. With V trimmed by 6 bases and J by 2 bases, 9 bases remained unmatched. The CDR3 is 15 amino acids. CDR3 sequence reads: CASSPLTGGAYEQYV. CDR3 nucleotides: TGTGCCAGCAGCCCTCTCACAGGGGGAGCCTACGAGCAGTACGTC.

The chain combines TRBV7-9 with TRBJ2-3; the match to TRBD2 covers 7 bases. The J segment lost 1 base and the V segment lost 4 bases, leaving 8 bases of the junction unmatched. CDR3 length: 16 amino acids. CDR1 is SEHNR and CDR2 is FQNEAQ in the germline V gene (reference sequence). The CDR3 loop reads CASSSERGSRTDTQYF. The CDR3 DNA reads as TGTGCCAGCAGCTCAGAGCGGGGTTCCCGCACAGATACGCAGTATTTT.

The J gene is TRBJ2-1, the V gene TRBV20-1; 10 bases are shared with TRBD2. CDR3 length equals 13 residues. V was pared by 6 bases and J by 8 bases, with 7 bases of the junction left unmatched. The V gene's germline CDR1 is DFQATT and CDR2 SNEGSKA (reference sequence). For the CDR3, the DNA is TGCAGTGCCCTAGCGGGAGTGGGGTATGAGCAGTTCTTC. This encodes CSALAGVGYEQFF.

This clonotype came up a few times. The genes are TRBV10-3 and TRBJ1-5; a possible D gene is TRBD1 (5 bases). From germline, CDR1 is ENHRY and CDR2 SYGVKD. The CDR3 is 14 amino acids. Between the trimmed V and J ends, which lost 5 bases and 1 base, there was a span of 9 bases. CDR3 nucleotide sequence: TGTGCCATCAGTTCCGGGACGAGCAATCAGCCCCAGCATTTT. As protein: CAISSGTSNQPQHF.

There are a few counts of this clonotype. The CDR3, as DNA: TGCAGTGCTAGAGATCGAACCGGGACTAGGAGTGAGCAGTTCTTC. It yields the protein CSARDRTGTRSEQFF. This sequence joins TRBV20-1 and TRBJ2-1; 8 nucleotides align to TRBD2. CDR1 is DFQATT, CDR2 SNEGSKA, per germline (reference sequence). V shed 0 bases, J shed 9 bases, and the junction held 10 bases outside the gene matches. This CDR3 contains 15 residues.

This clonotype turned up a few times. The rearrangement uses TRBV7-9 and TRBJ2-3; no clear D. This CDR3 is built from 14 residues. Germline CDR1 SEHNR, CDR2 FQNEAQ (reference sequence). V lost 3 bases to trimming and J lost 0 bases, with 7 bases between them. The CDR3 here is CASSFSSSTDTQYF. The CDR3 nucleotides read TGTGCCAGCAGCTTCTCCTCTAGCACAGATACGCAGTATTTT. Filled out from reference TRBV7-9 and TRBJ2-3, the complete variable domain reads DTGVSQNPRHKITKRGQNVTFRCDPISEHNRLYWYRQTLGQGPEFLTYFQNEAQLEKSRLLSDRFSAERPKGSFSTLEIQRTEQGDSAMYLCASSFSSSTDTQYFGPGTRLTVL.

This clonotype showed up just a few times. The rearrangement links TRBV7-8 to TRBJ2-7; D is possibly TRBD1 (6 bases). The ends were cut back, 1 base at V and 3 bases at J, with 19 bases in the middle. Germline values: CDR1 SGHVS, CDR2 FQNEAQ. The CDR3 extends over 17 amino acids. The CDR3 reads CASSLGGLGRFDYEQYF. In DNA form, the CDR3 reads TGTGCCAGCAGCTTAGGGGGGCTGGGACGGTTCGACTACGAGCAGTACTTC.

The gene calls are TRBV7-9 and TRBJ1-1, with unresolved D. The CDR3 length is 13 residues. V dropped 2 bases and J dropped 8 bases, with 12 bases sitting between them. Germline V CDR1 and CDR2: SEHNR, FQNEAQ (reference sequence). The CDR3 is CASSLIGESEAFF. In DNA form, the CDR3 reads TGTGCCAGCAGCTTAATCGGTGAATCCGAAGCTTTCTTT.

This clonotype was counted at least ten times. The CDR3 is CASSLAEGRADTQYF. CDR3 in DNA: TGTGCCAGCAGCTTAGCTGAAGGGCGGGCAGATACGCAGTATTTT. The gene calls are TRBV7-6 and TRBJ2-3; TRBD2 is a possible D gene (5 bases). Germline V gene sequence: CDR1 SGHVS, CDR2 FNYEAQ. V gave up 0 bases and J gave up 4 bases, with 11 bases separating them. CDR3 length equals 15 residues.